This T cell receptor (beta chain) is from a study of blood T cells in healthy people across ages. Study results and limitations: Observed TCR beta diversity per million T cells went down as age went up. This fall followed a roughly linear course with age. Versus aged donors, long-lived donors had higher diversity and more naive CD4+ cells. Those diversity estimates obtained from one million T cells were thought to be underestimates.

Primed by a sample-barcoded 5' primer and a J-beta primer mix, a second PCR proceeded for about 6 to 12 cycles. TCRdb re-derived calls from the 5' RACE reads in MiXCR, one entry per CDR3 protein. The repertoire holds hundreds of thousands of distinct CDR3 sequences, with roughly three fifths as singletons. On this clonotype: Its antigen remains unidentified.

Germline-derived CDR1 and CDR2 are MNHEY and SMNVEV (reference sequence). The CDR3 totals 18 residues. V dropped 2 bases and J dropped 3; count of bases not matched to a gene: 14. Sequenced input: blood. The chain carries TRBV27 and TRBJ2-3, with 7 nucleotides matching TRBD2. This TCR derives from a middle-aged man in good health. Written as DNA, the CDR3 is TGTGCCAGCAGTTTAGGGCCCCCCGGGGGAGGGAGTACAGATACGCAGTATTTT. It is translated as CASSLGPPGGGSTDTQYF.